The entry that follows covers one TCR beta chain sequence. Its antigen is unknown. The germline V and J ends were trimmed by 0 bases and 7 bases, with 11 bases remaining between them. Germline V CDR1 and CDR2: SGHDT, YYEEEE. The CDR3 loop spans 13 amino acids. Researchers ran the PCR with 60 Vbeta and 13 Jbeta primers. In the authors' methods: About 9.9 million shared chains were among some 80 million unique TCR beta chains counted in a later analysis. Sequencing was performed with immunoSEQ multiplex PCR; in TCRdb, only in-frame clones are kept and a portion is missing. D and trimming were read from the DNA, whereas the V and J calls and clone size are those reported in that table. The sample records fewer than 120,000 clones, approximately 79% being singletons. This entry belongs to a study of cytomegalovirus exposure and HLA in healthy donors. Study-level results: Both high specificity and high sensitivity reportedly marked the classifier's diagnosis of cytomegalovirus status. Most TCR beta V segments were productive about 87% or about 30% of the time in an earlier analysis. Listed as cytomegalovirus-associated were over 150 TCR beta chains.

The chain has TRBV5-6 and TRBJ2-7; no clear D. This receptor was taken from a man in his thirties or forties in good health and CMV-seropositive. Material: PBMCs. The CDR3 sequence is CASSLGLEREQYF. The CDR3 DNA sequence: TGTGCCAGCAGCTTGGGACTCGAAAGGGAGCAGTACTTC.